One T cell receptor (beta chain) is described in this entry. The data derive from a study of Ad26.COV2.S vaccination and SARS-CoV-2 variants. As for treatment: roughly 20 received Ad26.COV2.S at low or high dose, single or two shots; about 5 received placebo; per-sample allocation not given. On day 63 after the first injection, vaccine and placebo recipients gave samples. Only in-frame clones appear in the TCRdb table, and some are missing; sequencing was by immunoSEQ multiplex PCR. The table has about 330,000 clones, roughly 90% seen once. This clonotype was obtained from a person aged 18-60 years who received the Ad26.COV2.S COVID-19 vaccine or a placebo. The sequencing used peripheral blood, collected in a trial of Ad26.COV2.S vaccine versus placebo.

CDR3 coding DNA: TGCGCCAGCAGCCACGCCTCTACCTTCTACAATGAGCAGTTCTTC. Its protein product is CASSHASTFYNEQFF. The rearrangement links TRBV4-3 to TRBJ2-1, with no clear D. V was pared by 3 bases and J by 3 bases, with 12 bases between. The CDR3 totals 15 residues. Germline CDR1 reads LGHNA; CDR2 reads YSLEER.